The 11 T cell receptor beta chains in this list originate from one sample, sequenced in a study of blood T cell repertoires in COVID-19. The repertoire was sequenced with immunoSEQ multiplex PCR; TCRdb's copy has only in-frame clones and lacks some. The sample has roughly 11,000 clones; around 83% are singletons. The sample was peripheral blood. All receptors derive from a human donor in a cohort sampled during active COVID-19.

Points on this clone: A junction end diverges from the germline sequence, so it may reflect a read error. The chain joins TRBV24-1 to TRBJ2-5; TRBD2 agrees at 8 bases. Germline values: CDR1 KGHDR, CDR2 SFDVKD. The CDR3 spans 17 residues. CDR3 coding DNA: TGTGCCGCCAGTGAGGGGATGGAGCGGGAGCCCCAAGAGACCCAGTACTTC. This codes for CAASEGMEREPQETQYF.

CDR3 in amino acids: CASSMQASTNTEAFF. CDR3 in DNA: TGTGCCAGTAGTATGCAAGCCTCAACCAACACTGAAGCTTTCTTT. The chain links TRBV19 to TRBJ1-1; D not certain. V lost 3 bases, J lost 2 bases, and 13 bases lay in between. The CDR3 covers 15 residues. Germline-derived CDR1 and CDR2 are LNHDA and SQIVND (reference sequence).

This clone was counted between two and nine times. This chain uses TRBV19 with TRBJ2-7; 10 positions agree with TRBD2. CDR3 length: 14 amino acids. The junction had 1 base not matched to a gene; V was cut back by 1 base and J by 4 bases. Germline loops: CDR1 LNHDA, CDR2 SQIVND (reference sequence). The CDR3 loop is CASSIGTSGYEQYF. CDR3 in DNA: TGTGCCAGTAGTATAGGGACTAGCGGATACGAGCAGTACTTC.

The CDR3 spells CASSAWGQGAQETQYF. CDR3 nucleotide sequence: TGTGCCAGCAGCGCGTGGGGACAGGGGGCTCAGGAGACCCAGTACTTC. The chain carries TRBV9 and TRBJ2-5; 12 bases agree with TRBD1. J gave up 5 bases and V 3 bases, and 8 bases lay outside the gene matches. The CDR3 contains 16 residues. The V gene's germline CDR1 is SGDLS and CDR2 YYNGEE.

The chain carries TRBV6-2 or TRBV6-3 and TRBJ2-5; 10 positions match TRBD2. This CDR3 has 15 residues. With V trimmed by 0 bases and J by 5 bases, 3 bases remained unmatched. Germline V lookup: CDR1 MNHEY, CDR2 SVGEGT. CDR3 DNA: TGTGCCAGCAGTTACTCGAGCGGGGGGGTGGAGACCCAGTACTTC. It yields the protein CASSYSSGGVETQYF.

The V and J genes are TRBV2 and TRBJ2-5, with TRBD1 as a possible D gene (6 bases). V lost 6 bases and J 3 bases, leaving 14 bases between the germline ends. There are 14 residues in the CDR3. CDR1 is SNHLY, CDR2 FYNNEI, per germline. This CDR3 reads CASSGTPQKETQYF. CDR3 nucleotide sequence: TGTGCCAGCAGCGGGACACCTCAAAAAGAGACCCAGTACTTC.

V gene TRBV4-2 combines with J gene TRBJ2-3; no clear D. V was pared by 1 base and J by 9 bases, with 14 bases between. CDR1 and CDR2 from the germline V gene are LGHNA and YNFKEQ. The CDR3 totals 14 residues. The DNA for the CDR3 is TGTGCCAGCAGCCAAGGTTCCGAGCTTAGCACGCAGTATTTT. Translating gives CASSQGSELSTQYF.

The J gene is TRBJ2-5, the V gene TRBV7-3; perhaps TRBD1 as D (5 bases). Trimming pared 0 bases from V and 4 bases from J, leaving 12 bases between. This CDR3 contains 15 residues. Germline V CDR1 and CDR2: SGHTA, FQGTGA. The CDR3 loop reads CASSLTSQGRETQYF. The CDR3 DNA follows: TGTGCCAGCAGCTTAACGAGTCAGGGCAGAGAGACCCAGTACTTC.

In nucleotides, the CDR3 is TGTGCCATCAGTGGAAGGGCAGGGGGTGACAATGAGCAGTTCTTC. Translation gives CAISGRAGGDNEQFF. The rearrangement uses TRBV10-3 and TRBJ2-1, with TRBD1 identical over 7 bases. The CDR3 runs 15 residues. The germline CDR1 and CDR2 sequences are ENHRY and SYGVKD. Trimming removed 4 bases from V and 5 bases from J; junction bases left unmatched: 8.

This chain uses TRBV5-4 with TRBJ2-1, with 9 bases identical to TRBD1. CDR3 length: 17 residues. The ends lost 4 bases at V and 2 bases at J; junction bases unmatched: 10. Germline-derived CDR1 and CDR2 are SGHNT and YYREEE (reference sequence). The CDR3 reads CASSPHNRGQAYNEQFF. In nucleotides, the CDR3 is TGTGCCAGCAGCCCTCATAACAGGGGGCAGGCCTACAATGAGCAGTTCTTC.

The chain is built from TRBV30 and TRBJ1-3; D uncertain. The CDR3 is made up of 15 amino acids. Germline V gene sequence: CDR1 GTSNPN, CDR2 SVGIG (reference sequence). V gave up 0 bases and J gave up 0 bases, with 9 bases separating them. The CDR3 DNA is TGTGCCTGGAGTGTATCCTTGGCCTCTGGAAACACCATATATTTT. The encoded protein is CAWSVSLASGNTIYF. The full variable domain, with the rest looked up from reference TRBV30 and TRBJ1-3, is SQTIHQWPATLVQPVGSPLSLECTVEGTSNPNLYWYRQAAGRGLQLLFYSVGIGQISSEVPQNLSASRPQDRQFILSSKKLLLSDSGFYLCAWSVSLASGNTIYFGEGSWLTVV.